These 9 T cell receptor beta chains were all obtained from the same sample, sequenced in a study of cytomegalovirus exposure and HLA in healthy donors. This table comes from immunoSEQ multiplex PCR, and its TCRdb copy is limited to in-frame clones, with some not included. The data show about 120,000 clones, 85% seen once. The source material was PBMCs. The receptors originated from a woman aged 25 to 39 in good health and CMV-seronegative.

The J gene is TRBJ2-5, the V gene TRBV11-2; 8 bases match TRBD1. Germline V gene data show CDR1 as SGHAT and CDR2 as FQNNGV. This CDR3 has 17 amino acids. V was clipped by 4 bases and J by 5 bases; unmatched bases: 15. CDR3 sequence reads: CASSSRGAQGERETQYF. The CDR3 nucleotides are TGTGCCAGCAGCTCTCGGGGCGCACAGGGGGAGAGGGAGACCCAGTACTTC.

V usage is TRBV7-9 and J usage is TRBJ1-6; maybe TRBD1 (6 bases). CDR3 length equals 15 residues. Germline CDR1 and CDR2: SEHNR and FQNEAQ (reference sequence). The V gene lost 5 bases and the J gene lost 6 bases, with 14 bases spanning the gap. CDR3 region: CASSGTTGVNSPLHF. DNA of the CDR3: TGTGCCAGCAGCGGAACGACAGGCGTTAATTCACCCCTCCACTTT.

As DNA, the CDR3 is TGTGCCAGCCGGGGGGGAACCTACGAGCAGTACTTC. Its translation: CASRGGTYEQYF. The chain couples TRBV13 to TRBJ2-5, with TRBD2 identical over 8 bases. The DNA end lines up better with TRBJ2-7; the J call may be wrong. This CDR3 has 12 amino acids. Germline V lookup: CDR1 PRHDT, CDR2 FYEKMQ (reference sequence).

The chain has TRBV5-5 and TRBJ2-7, with a weak D call TRBD1 (5 bases). The CDR3 runs to 13 residues. Germline CDR1 is SGHKS and CDR2 is YYEKEE (reference sequence). V shed 0 bases and J shed 2 bases, with 6 bases lying between them. CDR3 in amino acids: CASSLGGTYEQYF. CDR3 in DNA: TGTGCCAGCAGCTTGGGGGGCACCTACGAGCAGTACTTC.

About this clone itself: The sample contains more than one DNA sequence encoding this CDR3. This chain connects TRBV9 to TRBJ2-2; D may be TRBD1 (6 bases). Germline V gene sequence: CDR1 SGDLS, CDR2 YYNGEE. V was cut by 2 bases and J by 0 bases, with 8 bases left in between. The CDR3 is 15 residues long. The CDR3 DNA follows: TGTGCCAGCAGCGTTGGACAGACGAACACCGGGGAGCTGTTTTTT. This codes for CASSVGQTNTGELFF. The whole variable domain, remainder taken from reference TRBV9 and TRBJ2-2, is DSGVTQTPKHLITATGQRVTLRCSPRSGDLSVYWYQQSLDQGLQFLIQYYNGEERAKGNILERFSAQQFPDLHSELNLSSLELGDSALYFCASSVGQTNTGELFFGEGSRLTVL.

This clone has more than one count but fewer than ten. This rearrangement joins TRBV30 to TRBJ2-1; TRBD1 aligns across 10 bases. This CDR3 is 14 amino acids long. The V and J ends lost 3 bases and 6 bases, in that order; junction bases with no gene match: 5. Looked up from germline, CDR1 is GTSNPN and CDR2 is SVGIG (reference sequence). The CDR3 DNA reads as TGTGCCTGGAGCGCCGGGGACAGGGGCAATGAGCAGTTCTTC. Protein sequence: CAWSAGDRGNEQFF.

The chain uses TRBV18 and TRBJ1-6; tentatively, D is TRBD1 (6 bases). The CDR3 is 15 amino acids. From germline, CDR1 is KGHSH and CDR2 LQKENI. The V and J ends lost 3 bases and 8 bases respectively, with 14 bases between them. The CDR3 sequence is CASSPTGTLDSPLHF. The CDR3 DNA is TGTGCCAGCTCACCCACAGGGACGTTGGATTCACCCCTCCACTTT.

This clone was seen once. The same CDR3 arises from other DNA sequences in this sample as well. The V and J genes are TRBV29-1 and TRBJ1-6; D perhaps matches TRBD1 (6 bases). The V gene lost 8 bases and the J gene lost 0 bases, with 14 bases spanning the gap. The CDR3 is made up of 15 amino acids. Germline V gives CDR1 SQVTM, CDR2 ANQGSEA. CDR3 in DNA: TGCAGCACCCCGGGACAATGCTCCTATAATTCACCCCTCCACTTT. Translation: CSTPGQCSYNSPLHF. The variable domain in full, with the rest retrieved from reference TRBV29-1 and TRBJ1-6, is SAVISQKPSRDICQRGTSLTIQCQVDSQVTMMFWYRQQPGQSLTLIATANQGSEATYESGFVIDKFPISRPNLTFSTLTVSNMSPEDSSIYLCSTPGQCSYNSPLHFGNGTRLTVT.

For the CDR3, the DNA is TGTGCCAGCAGCGTAGCAGGGCTAGAGACCCAGTACTTC. Amino acids: CASSVAGLETQYF. This chain uses TRBV9 with TRBJ2-5; possibly TRBD1 for D (5 bases). V lost 0 bases to trimming and J lost 4 bases, with 7 bases between them. This CDR3 has 13 residues. Germline V gives CDR1 SGDLS, CDR2 YYNGEE.